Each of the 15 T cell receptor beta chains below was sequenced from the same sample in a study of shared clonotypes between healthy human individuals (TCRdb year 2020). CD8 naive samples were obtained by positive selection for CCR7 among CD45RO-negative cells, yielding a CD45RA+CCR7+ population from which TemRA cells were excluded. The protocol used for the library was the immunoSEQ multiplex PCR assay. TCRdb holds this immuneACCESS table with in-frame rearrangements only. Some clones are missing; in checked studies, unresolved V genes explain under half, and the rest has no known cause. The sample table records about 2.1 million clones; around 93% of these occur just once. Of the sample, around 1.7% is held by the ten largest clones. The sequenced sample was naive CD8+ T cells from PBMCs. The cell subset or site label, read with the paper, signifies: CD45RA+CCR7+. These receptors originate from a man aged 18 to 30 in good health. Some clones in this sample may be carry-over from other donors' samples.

The DNA of the CDR3 is TGCAGCGTTGAAGGGTGGCAGGGTGACTCCTACGAGCAGTACTTC. Protein sequence: CSVEGWQGDSYEQYF. V is TRBV29-1 and J is TRBJ2-7; possibly TRBD1 for D (5 bases). The length of the CDR3 is 15 residues. The ends were cut back, 1 base at V and 0 bases at J, with 13 bases in the middle. In germline, CDR1 is SQVTM, CDR2 ANQGSEA.

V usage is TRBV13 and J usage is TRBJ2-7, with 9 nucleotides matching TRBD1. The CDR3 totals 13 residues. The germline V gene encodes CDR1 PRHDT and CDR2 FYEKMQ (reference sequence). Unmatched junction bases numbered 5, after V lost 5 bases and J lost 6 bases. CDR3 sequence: CASSVDRGGEQYF. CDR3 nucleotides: TGTGCCAGCAGCGTGGACAGGGGAGGCGAGCAGTACTTC. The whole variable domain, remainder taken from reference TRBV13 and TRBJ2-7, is AAGVIQSPRHLIKEKRETATLKCYPIPRHDTVYWYQQGPGQDPQFLISFYEKMQSDKGSIPDRFSAQQFSDYHSELNMSSLELGDSALYFCASSVDRGGEQYFGPGTRLTVT.

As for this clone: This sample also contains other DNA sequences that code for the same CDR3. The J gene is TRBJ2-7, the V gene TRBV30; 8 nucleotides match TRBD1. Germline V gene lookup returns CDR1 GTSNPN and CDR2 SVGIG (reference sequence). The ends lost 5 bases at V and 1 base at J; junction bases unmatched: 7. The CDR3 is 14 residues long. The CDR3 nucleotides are TGTGCCTGGGAGACCGGGACAGGTTCCTACGAGCAGTACTTC. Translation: CAWETGTGSYEQYF.

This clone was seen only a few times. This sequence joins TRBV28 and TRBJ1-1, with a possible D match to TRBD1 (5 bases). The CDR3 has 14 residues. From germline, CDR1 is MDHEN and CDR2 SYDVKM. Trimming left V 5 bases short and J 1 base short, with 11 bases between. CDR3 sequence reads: CASSQGTWNTEAFF. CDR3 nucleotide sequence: TGTGCCAGCAGTCAAGGGACCTGGAACACTGAAGCTTTCTTT.

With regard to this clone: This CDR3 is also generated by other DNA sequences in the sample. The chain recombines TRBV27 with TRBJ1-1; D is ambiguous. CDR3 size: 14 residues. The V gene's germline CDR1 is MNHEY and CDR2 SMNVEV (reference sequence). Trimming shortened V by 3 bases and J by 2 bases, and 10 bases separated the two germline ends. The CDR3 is CASSLRAANTEAFF. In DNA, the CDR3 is TGTGCCAGCAGTTTGAGGGCAGCAAACACTGAAGCTTTCTTT.

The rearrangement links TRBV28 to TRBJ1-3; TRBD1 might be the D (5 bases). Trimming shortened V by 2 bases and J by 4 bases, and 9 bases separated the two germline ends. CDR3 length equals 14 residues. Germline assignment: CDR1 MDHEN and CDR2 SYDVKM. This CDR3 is CASSLGGEGNTIYF. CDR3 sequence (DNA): TGTGCCAGCAGTTTAGGAGGGGAAGGAAACACCATATATTTT.

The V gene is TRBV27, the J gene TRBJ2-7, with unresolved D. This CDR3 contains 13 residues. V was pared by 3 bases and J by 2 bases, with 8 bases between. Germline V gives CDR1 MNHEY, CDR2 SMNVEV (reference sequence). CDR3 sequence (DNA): TGTGCCAGCAGTTTGCTGCCGCCCTACGAGCAGTACTTC. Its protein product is CASSLLPPYEQYF.

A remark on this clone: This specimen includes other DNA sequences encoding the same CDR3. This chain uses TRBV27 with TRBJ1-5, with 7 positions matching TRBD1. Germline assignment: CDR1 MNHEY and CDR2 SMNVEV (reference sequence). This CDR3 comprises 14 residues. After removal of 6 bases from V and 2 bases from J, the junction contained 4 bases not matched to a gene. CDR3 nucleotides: TGTGCCAGCAGGCCCGACAGGGGCAATCAGCCCCAGCATTTT. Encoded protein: CASRPDRGNQPQHF.

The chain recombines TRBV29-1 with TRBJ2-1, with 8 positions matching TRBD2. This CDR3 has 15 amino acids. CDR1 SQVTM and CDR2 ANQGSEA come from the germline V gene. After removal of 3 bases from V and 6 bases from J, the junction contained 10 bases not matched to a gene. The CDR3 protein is CSVDYIGRGGNEQFF. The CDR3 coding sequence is TGCAGCGTTGATTATATCGGGAGGGGGGGCAATGAGCAGTTCTTC.

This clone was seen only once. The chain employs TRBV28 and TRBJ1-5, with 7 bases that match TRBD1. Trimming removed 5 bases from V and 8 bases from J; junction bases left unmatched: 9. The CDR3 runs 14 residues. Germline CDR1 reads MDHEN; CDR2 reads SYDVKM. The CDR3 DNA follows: TGTGCCAGCAGTCCTGACAGGGAGGTAAAGCCCCAGCATTTT. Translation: CASSPDREVKPQHF. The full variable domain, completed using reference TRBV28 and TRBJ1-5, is DVKVTQSSRYLVKRTGEKVFLECVQDMDHENMFWYRQDPGLGLRLIYFSYDVKMKEKGDIPEGYSVSREKKERFSLILESASTNQTSMYLCASSPDREVKPQHFGDGTRLSIL.

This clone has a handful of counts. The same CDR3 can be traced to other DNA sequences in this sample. The CDR3 loop is CASSPKYEQYF. For the CDR3, the DNA is TGTGCCAGCAGCCCGAAATACGAGCAGTACTTC. The chain carries TRBV28 and TRBJ2-7; D ambiguous. This CDR3 region has 11 residues. V lost 6 bases, J lost 4 bases, and 7 bases lay in between. The germline V gene encodes CDR1 MDHEN and CDR2 SYDVKM.

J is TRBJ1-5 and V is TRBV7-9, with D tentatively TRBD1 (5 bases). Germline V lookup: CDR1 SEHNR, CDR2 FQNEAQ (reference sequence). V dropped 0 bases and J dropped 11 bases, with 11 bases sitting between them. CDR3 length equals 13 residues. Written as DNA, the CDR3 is TGTGCCAGCAGCTTAGCGCGGCAGGGAACCCAGCATTTT. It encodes CASSLARQGTQHF.

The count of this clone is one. The chain's CDR3 is CASSMDGVGEPQHF. Here the CDR3 DNA reads TGTGCCAGTAGCATGGACGGGGTAGGGGAGCCCCAGCATTTT. The genes are TRBV19 and TRBJ1-5; weak D call: TRBD1 (5 bases). Germline assignment: CDR1 LNHDA and CDR2 SQIVND (reference sequence). This CDR3 is 14 amino acids long. With 6 bases removed from V and 8 bases from J, the gap between germline ends came to 17 bases.

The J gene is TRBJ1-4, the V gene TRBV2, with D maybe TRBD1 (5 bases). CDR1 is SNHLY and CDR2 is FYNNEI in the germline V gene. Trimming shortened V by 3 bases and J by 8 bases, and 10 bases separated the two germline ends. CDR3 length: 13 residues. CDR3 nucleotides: TGTGCCAGCAGTGACAGGGTTCACGAAAAACTGTTTTTT. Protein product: CASSDRVHEKLFF. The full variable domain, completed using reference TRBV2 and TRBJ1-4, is EPEVTQTPSHQVTQMGQEVILRCVPISNHLYFYWYRQILGQKVEFLVSFYNNEISEKSEIFDDQFSVERPDGSNFTLKIRSTKLEDSAMYFCASSDRVHEKLFFGSGTQLSVL.

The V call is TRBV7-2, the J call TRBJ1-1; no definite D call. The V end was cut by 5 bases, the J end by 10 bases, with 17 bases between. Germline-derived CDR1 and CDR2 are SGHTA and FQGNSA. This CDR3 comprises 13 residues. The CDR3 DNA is TGTGCCAGCAGCGGATACGATAGCCTGGGAGCTTTCTTT. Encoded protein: CASSGYDSLGAFF.